This passage covers 26 T cell receptor beta chains from one sample sequenced in a study of human T cells and chemical hapten exposure. Each CDR3 protein gets one entry after TCRdb re-called the RACE reads with MiXCR. The sample records some 180,000 distinct CDR3 sequences, more than 20% being singletons. Time point meaning: patch test 3, about 24 weeks after DPC sensitization. Treatment described: therapeutic diphenylcyclopropenone sensitization with weekly scalp DPC. The specimen was whole blood, collected in connection with sensitization to the hapten diphenylcyclopropenone (DPC). Receptors were obtained from a woman between 40 and 50 years old with alopecia areata. Some clones in this sample may be carry-over from other donors' samples.

To note about this clonotype: At one of its ends the junction is not consistent with the germline gene, which may arise from a read error. V and J are TRBV10-3 and TRBJ1-5; D is uncertain. Germline assignment: CDR1 ENHRY and CDR2 SYGVKD. The CDR3 is made up of 13 amino acids. CDR3 sequence: CANSESVGQPQHF. The CDR3 DNA sequence: TGTGCCAACAGTGAGTCGGTCGGACAGCCCCAGCATTTT.

This sequence joins TRBV28 and TRBJ2-7; 9 bases are a match to TRBD1. The CDR3 length is 15 residues. V lost 5 bases and J lost 4; bases outside the gene matches: 9. Germline values: CDR1 MDHEN, CDR2 SYDVKM. The CDR3 loop reads CASSVGGQGSYEQYF. Here the CDR3 DNA reads TGTGCCAGCAGTGTAGGAGGACAGGGGAGTTACGAGCAGTACTTC.

This chain connects TRBV7-2 to TRBJ2-5, with 10 bases fitting TRBD1. CDR3 length: 14 residues. Germline loops: CDR1 SGHTA, CDR2 FQGNSA. Losses at the gene ends were 1 base for V and 7 bases for J; bases not matched to a gene: 3. The CDR3 loop is CASSLGRTGGTQYF. CDR3 nucleotide sequence: TGTGCCAGCAGCTTAGGACGGACAGGGGGGACCCAGTACTTC. Supplemented by reference TRBV7-2 and TRBJ2-5, the full variable domain reads GAGVSQSPSNKVTEKGKDVELRCDPISGHTALYWYRQSLGQGLEFLIYFQGNSAPDKSGLPSDRFSAERTGGSVSTLTIQRTQQEDSAVYLCASSLGRTGGTQYFGPGTRLLVL.

As DNA, the CDR3 is TGTGCCAGCAGCCTCTTGAATGGGGACACTGAAGCTTTCTTT. It encodes CASSLLNGDTEAFF. This chain connects TRBV28 to TRBJ1-1; D is uncertain. With 6 bases removed from V and 3 bases from J, the gap between germline ends came to 14 bases. CDR1 and CDR2 from the germline V gene are MDHEN and SYDVKM. The CDR3 is 14 residues long.

The chain is built from TRBV9 and TRBJ1-5; no definite D call. V lost 0 bases, J lost 3 bases, and 4 bases lay in between. Germline values: CDR1 SGDLS, CDR2 YYNGEE. The CDR3 contains 13 residues. This CDR3 reads CASSVEVNQPQHF. The CDR3 nucleotides read TGTGCCAGCAGCGTAGAGGTCAATCAGCCCCAGCATTTT.

The rearrangement links TRBV12-3 or TRBV12-4 to TRBJ2-5; 9 positions agree with TRBD2. This CDR3 has 16 residues. V gave up 0 bases and J gave up 4 bases; unmatched junction bases: 6. The CDR3 here is CASSLAGAGGRETQYF. CDR3 in DNA: TGTGCCAGCAGTTTAGCGGGAGCGGGAGGCAGAGAGACCCAGTACTTC.

This clonotype was observed at least ten times. The rearrangement uses TRBV12-3 or TRBV12-4 and TRBJ1-1; TRBD1 might be the D (6 bases). This CDR3 is 11 amino acids long. V was cut by 5 bases and J by 5 bases, with 6 bases left in between. CDR3 in amino acids: CASSQGTEAFF. The CDR3 DNA is TGTGCCAGCAGTCAGGGGACTGAAGCTTTCTTT.

This clonotype was observed a handful of times. The chain recombines TRBV4-2 with TRBJ1-1, with no clear D. Germline-derived CDR1 and CDR2 are LGHNA and YNFKEQ. This CDR3 is built from 14 residues. The V end was cut by 0 bases, the J end by 1 base, with 6 bases between. Written as DNA, the CDR3 is TGTGCCAGCAGCCAAGATTCGCCGAACACTGAAGCTTTCTTT. Translating it yields CASSQDSPNTEAFF.

This clonotype was counted only a few times. The gene calls are TRBV19 and TRBJ2-1; D may be TRBD2 (6 bases). CDR3 size: 15 residues. With 5 bases removed from V and 13 bases from J, the gap between germline ends came to 24 bases. CDR1 is LNHDA, CDR2 SQIVND, per germline (reference sequence). The CDR3 sequence: CASSSGGVRDRPQFF. The CDR3 DNA follows: TGTGCCAGTAGTTCGGGCGGGGTTCGGGATCGCCCTCAGTTCTTC. Filled out from reference TRBV19 and TRBJ2-1, the complete variable domain reads DGGITQSPKYLFRKEGQNVTLSCEQNLNHDAMYWYRQDPGQGLRLIYYSQIVNDFQKGDIAEGYSVSREKKESFPLTVTSAQKNPTAFYLCASSSGGVRDRPQFFGPGTRLTVL.

In its sample, this clonotype was seen a few times. The chain couples TRBV29-1 to TRBJ1-3; D is undetermined. The length of the CDR3 is 15 residues. The germline V gene encodes CDR1 SQVTM and CDR2 ANQGSEA. CDR3 loop: CSALGGQSSGNTIYF. The CDR3 DNA sequence: TGCAGTGCGTTGGGTGGGCAGTCGTCTGGAAACACCATATATTTT.

This clonotype came up a few times. The gene calls are TRBV10-1 and TRBJ2-1; weak D call: TRBD1 (5 bases). Germline V CDR1 and CDR2: WNHNN, SYGVQD (reference sequence). CDR3 length equals 17 residues. Deletions cut 2 bases from V and 5 bases from J, with 19 bases between. CDR3 coding DNA: TGCGCCAGCAGTGAGACCGCAGGGTACCCCCATAACAATGAGCAGTTCTTC. Translation: CASSETAGYPHNNEQFF.

This clonotype has a count of ten or more. A read error may produce the germline difference seen at one junction end. J is TRBJ2-5 and V is TRBV7-7; no definite D call. CDR3 length: 15 amino acids. CDR1 is SSHAT and CDR2 is FNYEAQ in the germline V gene (reference sequence). This CDR3 is CASSLGRTYQETQYF. CDR3 nucleotides: TGTGCTAGCAGCTTAGGACGGACGTACCAAGAGACCCAGTACTTC.

The chain has TRBV3-1 and TRBJ1-1, with D hard to call. Trimming stripped 1 base from V and 8 bases from J, with 11 bases between. Germline V gene lookup returns CDR1 LGHDT and CDR2 YNNKEL (reference sequence). This CDR3 spans 13 amino acids. The CDR3 bases are TGTGCCAGCAGCCAAGCAGCCGGGTTCGAAGCTTTCTTT. Encoded protein: CASSQAAGFEAFF.

This clonotype has just a few counts. CDR3 sequence reads: CSVGTPRGGRTGELFF. The CDR3 bases are TGCAGCGTGGGAACACCTCGGGGCGGAAGGACCGGGGAGCTGTTTTTT. This chain connects TRBV29-1 to TRBJ2-2; perhaps D is TRBD1 or TRBD2 (5 bases each). With 6 bases removed from V and 5 bases from J, the gap between germline ends came to 22 bases. Germline V lookup: CDR1 SQVTM, CDR2 ANQGSEA. CDR3 length equals 16 residues.

The chain is built from TRBV7-9 and TRBJ2-7; D is unclear. Germline V CDR1 and CDR2: SEHNR, FQNEAQ (reference sequence). This CDR3 region has 13 residues. V was cut by 4 bases and J by 6 bases, with 13 bases left in between. The CDR3 reads CASSSSGGGEQYF. The CDR3 DNA sequence: TGTGCCAGCAGCTCCTCGGGCGGCGGCGAGCAGTACTTC.

The chain is built from TRBV20-1 and TRBJ1-5; 11 nucleotides align to TRBD1. This CDR3 spans 15 amino acids. The V and J ends lost 6 bases and 7 bases, in that order; junction bases with no gene match: 11. Germline CDR1 reads DFQATT; CDR2 reads SNEGSKA (reference sequence). The CDR3 sequence: CSAYDLGQGEQPQHF. CDR3 DNA sequence: TGCAGTGCGTACGACTTGGGACAGGGGGAACAGCCCCAGCATTTT.

This chain links TRBV12-3 or TRBV12-4 with TRBJ2-3, with D possibly TRBD2 on 6 matching bases. The CDR3 sequence is 18 residues long. The germline V and J ends were trimmed by 5 bases and 3 bases, with 24 bases remaining between them. The CDR3 DNA reads as TGTGCCAGCAGTCAGGGTTCGGAAGGGCGGGAAGAGACAGATACGCAGTATTTT. Amino acid sequence: CASSQGSEGREETDTQYF.

This clonotype has just a few counts. The chain employs TRBV4-2 and TRBJ2-6; the D is unclear. The V and J ends lost 1 base and 0 bases respectively, with 10 bases between them. The CDR3 is made up of 17 amino acids. The germline V gene has CDR1 LGHNA and CDR2 YNFKEQ. The CDR3 spells CASSQAEVSSGANVLTF. CDR3 in DNA: TGTGCCAGCAGCCAAGCGGAAGTAAGCTCTGGGGCCAACGTCCTGACTTTC.

As for this clonotype: The DNA is omitted, as the CDR3 cannot be located on it reliably, and the CDR3 follows TCRdb's listing. V usage is TRBV28 and J usage is TRBJ2-7; TRBD1 reflects the table's D call only, with no check against the DNA. Inclusive of both ends, the CDR3 amounts to 12 amino acids. CDR1 is MDHEN, CDR2 SYDVKM, per germline. This chain's CDR3 is CASSSGQAEQYF.

This clonotype was observed at least ten times. This chain connects TRBV18 to TRBJ2-1; no definite D call. Per the germline V gene, CDR1 is KGHSH and CDR2 is LQKENI. The V end was cut by 0 bases, the J end by 5 bases, with 11 bases between. The CDR3 consists of 15 residues. CDR3 sequence: CASSPPSQEHNEQFF. As DNA, the CDR3 is TGTGCCAGCTCACCACCGAGCCAAGAACACAATGAGCAGTTCTTC.

This clonotype was seen a handful of times. This chain joins TRBV7-2 and TRBJ1-5; TRBD1 might be the D (5 bases). V was pared by 4 bases and J by 1 base, with 14 bases between. The CDR3 length is 16 residues. Germline-derived CDR1 and CDR2 are SGHTA and FQGNSA. The CDR3 nucleotides are TGTGCCAGCAGCTGGGGGGGAGGGCGGAGCAATCAGCCCCAGCATTTT. Residues: CASSWGGGRSNQPQHF.

This clonotype has a handful of counts. The chain employs TRBV29-1 and TRBJ2-7; 7 bases agree with TRBD1. The V gene's germline CDR1 is SQVTM and CDR2 ANQGSEA. V gave up 1 base and J gave up 6 bases; unmatched junction bases: 6. CDR3 length equals 13 residues. The DNA of the CDR3 is TGCAGCGTTGAAGGAATCACAGGGGTCGAGCAGTACTTC. Translated: CSVEGITGVEQYF.

The chain uses TRBV20-1 and TRBJ2-1; 16 bases match TRBD2. CDR3 size: 18 residues. Looked up from germline, CDR1 is DFQATT and CDR2 is SNEGSKA (reference sequence). The J segment lost 6 bases and the V segment lost 1 base, leaving 9 bases of the junction unmatched. Here the CDR3 reads CSARVPGLAGGSINEQFF. CDR3 in DNA: TGCAGTGCTAGAGTCCCGGGACTAGCGGGAGGGAGCATCAATGAGCAGTTCTTC.

The J gene is TRBJ2-2, the V gene TRBV7-9; TRBD1 matches 7 bases. The CDR3 covers 14 residues. Germline values: CDR1 SEHNR, CDR2 FQNEAQ (reference sequence). Losses at the gene ends were 3 bases for V and 4 bases for J; bases not matched to a gene: 2. The chain's CDR3 is CASSLKGATGELFF. CDR3 bases: TGTGCCAGCAGCTTGAAGGGGGCCACCGGGGAGCTGTTTTTT.

In its sample, this clonotype was seen many times. The chain joins TRBV28 to TRBJ2-7; TRBD1 aligns across 7 bases. The CDR3 is made up of 16 amino acids. Germline CDR1 MDHEN, CDR2 SYDVKM. V gave up 4 bases and J gave up 0 bases; unmatched junction bases: 9. The CDR3 DNA reads TGTGCCAGCAGTTCACCCGGACAGGTAAACTCCTACGAGCAGTACTTC. Its translation is CASSSPGQVNSYEQYF. Full variable domain (outside the CDR3, taken from reference TRBV28 and TRBJ2-7): DVKVTQSSRYLVKRTGEKVFLECVQDMDHENMFWYRQDPGLGLRLIYFSYDVKMKEKGDIPEGYSVSREKKERFSLILESASTNQTSMYLCASSSPGQVNSYEQYFGPGTRLTVT.

The rearrangement links TRBV4-3 to TRBJ1-2; D is unclear. The CDR3 covers 15 residues. V shed 2 bases and J shed 2 bases, with 12 bases lying between them. Germline CDR1 and CDR2: LGHNA and YSLEER. CDR3 loop: CASSQNKGRNYGYTF. Written as DNA, the CDR3 is TGCGCCAGCAGCCAAAATAAGGGCCGAAACTATGGCTACACCTTC.